The rows below give T cell receptor beta chains drawn from one sample of a study of cytomegalovirus exposure and HLA in healthy donors. Method: immunoSEQ multiplex PCR; TCRdb's copy keeps in-frame clones and lacks some. The data show 150,000 or so clones, with roughly 79% seen just once and 1.9% held by the top ten. The sample taken for sequencing was PBMCs. The origin of the receptors is a woman in her 40s in good health and CMV-seronegative. Both conserved end residues are part of each CDR3. The order of the fields is D gene, clone size, V gene, CDR3 length, J gene, CDR3 protein, CDR3 DNA. A D gene is named only where the DNA matches it firmly. Not all rows give a size; the values are once, few, many and, for expanded clones, a class.

D gene: TRBD1; clone size: .; V gene: TRBV7-2; CDR3 length: 13; J gene: TRBJ2-7; CDR3 protein: CASSGQGAGVQYF; CDR3 DNA: TGTGCCAGCAGCGGACAGGGGGCTGGCGTGCAGTACTTC
D gene: .; clone size: .; V gene: TRBV10-3; CDR3 length: 13; J gene: TRBJ1-1; CDR3 protein: CAISVRDTIEAFF; CDR3 DNA: TGTGCCATCAGTGTCCGGGACACCATAGAAGCTTTCTTT
D gene: TRBD1; clone size: .; V gene: TRBV5-1; CDR3 length: 16; J gene: TRBJ2-3; CDR3 protein: CASSFSGDRGADTQYF; CDR3 DNA: TGCGCCAGCAGCTTCTCCGGCGACAGGGGTGCAGATACGCAGTATTTT
D gene: .; clone size: once; V gene: TRBV19; CDR3 length: 12; J gene: TRBJ2-5; CDR3 protein: CASSGSAETQYF; CDR3 DNA: TGTGCCAGTAGCGGGAGTGCGGAGACCCAGTACTTC
D gene: .; clone size: few; V gene: TRBV5-4; CDR3 length: 14; J gene: TRBJ2-3; CDR3 protein: CASARRGLGDTQYF; CDR3 DNA: TGTGCCAGCGCCCGCCGGGGGTTGGGGGATACGCAGTATTTT
D gene: .; clone size: .; V gene: TRBV7-2; CDR3 length: 13; J gene: TRBJ2-5; CDR3 protein: CASSLARKETQYF; CDR3 DNA: TGTGCCAGCAGCTTGGCCAGAAAAGAGACCCAGTACTTC
D gene: .; clone size: .; V gene: TRBV5-4; CDR3 length: 13; J gene: TRBJ1-5; CDR3 protein: CASSLDRNQPQHF; CDR3 DNA: TGTGCCAGCAGCTTGGACAGAAATCAGCCCCAGCATTTT
D gene: TRBD1; clone size: .; V gene: TRBV6-1; CDR3 length: 15; J gene: TRBJ1-2; CDR3 protein: CASSEVGQSNYGYTF; CDR3 DNA: TGTGCCAGCAGTGAAGTGGGACAGTCAAACTATGGCTACACCTTC
D gene: TRBD2; clone size: .; V gene: TRBV7-2; CDR3 length: 15; J gene: TRBJ2-3; CDR3 protein: CASSLVAGAADTQYF; CDR3 DNA: TGTGCCAGCAGCTTAGTAGCGGGAGCGGCAGATACGCAGTATTTT
D gene: TRBD1; clone size: .; V gene: TRBV10-3; CDR3 length: 17; J gene: TRBJ1-2; CDR3 protein: CAISSGIGTGGGYGYTF; CDR3 DNA: TGTGCCATCAGCTCCGGTATAGGGACAGGGGGCGGCTATGGCTACACCTTC
D gene: .; clone size: .; V gene: TRBV5-8; CDR3 length: 15; J gene: TRBJ2-6; CDR3 protein: CASSLSGFGANVLTF; CDR3 DNA: TGTGCCAGCAGCTTGTCAGGGTTTGGGGCCAACGTCCTGACTTTC
D gene: .; clone size: .; V gene: TRBV5-5; CDR3 length: 15; J gene: TRBJ2-3; CDR3 protein: CASTLGALGADTQYF; CDR3 DNA: TGTGCCAGCACCCTGGGGGCCCTCGGAGCAGATACGCAGTATTTT
D gene: .; clone size: .; V gene: TRBV4-3; CDR3 length: 14; J gene: TRBJ2-1; CDR3 protein: CASSQEGLTGQQFF; CDR3 DNA: TGCGCCAGCAGCCAAGAGGGCTTAACAGGACAGCAGTTCTTC
D gene: .; clone size: .; V gene: TRBV4-3; CDR3 length: 14; J gene: TRBJ2-3; CDR3 protein: CASSQGAGPDTQYF; CDR3 DNA: TGCGCCAGCAGCCAAGGGGCGGGGCCAGATACGCAGTATTTT
D gene: .; clone size: .; V gene: TRBV7-9; CDR3 length: 15; J gene: TRBJ2-3; CDR3 protein: CSSSPDAGHTDTQYF; CDR3 DNA: TGTTCCAGCAGCCCTGACGCGGGCCACACAGATACGCAGTATTTT
D gene: .; clone size: few; V gene: TRBV6-6; CDR3 length: 13; J gene: TRBJ2-1; CDR3 protein: CASSKGPYNEQFF; CDR3 DNA: TGTGCCAGCAGTAAGGGGCCTTACAATGAGCAGTTCTTC
D gene: .; clone size: .; V gene: TRBV19; CDR3 length: 16; J gene: TRBJ2-6; CDR3 protein: CASTLRGGSGANVLTF; CDR3 DNA: TGTGCCAGTACCCTAAGAGGGGGCTCTGGGGCCAACGTCCTGACTTTC
D gene: .; clone size: .; V gene: TRBV5-1; CDR3 length: 14; J gene: TRBJ2-3; CDR3 protein: CASSLGQTIDTQYF; CDR3 DNA: TGCGCCAGCAGCTTGGGGCAAACGATAGATACGCAGTATTTT
D gene: TRBD1; clone size: .; V gene: TRBV9; CDR3 length: 14; J gene: TRBJ2-7; CDR3 protein: CASSGTGTGQEQYF; CDR3 DNA: TGTGCCAGCAGCGGCACCGGGACAGGACAAGAGCAGTACTTC
D gene: .; clone size: .; V gene: TRBV15; CDR3 length: 15; J gene: TRBJ2-7; CDR3 protein: CATSREKGFTYEQYF; CDR3 DNA: TGTGCCACCAGCAGAGAAAAGGGGTTCACCTACGAGCAGTACTTC
D gene: TRBD1; clone size: .; V gene: TRBV7-6; CDR3 length: 15; J gene: TRBJ2-7; CDR3 protein: CASSPAGDSSYEQYF; CDR3 DNA: TGTGCCAGCAGCCCGGCCGGGGACAGCTCCTACGAGCAGTACTTC
D gene: TRBD2; clone size: .; V gene: TRBV4-1; CDR3 length: 17; J gene: TRBJ2-4; CDR3 protein: CASSQDNTGGAKNIQYF; CDR3 DNA: TGCGCCAGCAGCCAAGATAATACGGGGGGAGCCAAAAACATTCAGTACTTC
D gene: .; clone size: .; V gene: TRBV7-2; CDR3 length: 16; J gene: TRBJ2-7; CDR3 protein: CASSLAETTGPYEQYF; CDR3 DNA: TGTGCCAGCAGCTTAGCCGAGACGACGGGTCCCTACGAGCAGTACTTC
D gene: TRBD1; clone size: .; V gene: TRBV29-1; CDR3 length: 13; J gene: TRBJ2-7; CDR3 protein: CSVQGQGNGEQYF; CDR3 DNA: TGCAGCGTACAGGGACAGGGGAATGGGGAGCAGTACTTC
D gene: .; clone size: .; V gene: TRBV19; CDR3 length: 15; J gene: TRBJ1-5; CDR3 protein: CASSSNRLMNQPQHF; CDR3 DNA: TGTGCCAGTAGTTCAAATCGACTGATGAATCAGCCCCAGCATTTT
D gene: .; clone size: .; V gene: TRBV11-2; CDR3 length: 16; J gene: TRBJ1-4; CDR3 protein: CASSKGRSGANEKLFF; CDR3 DNA: TGTGCCAGCAGTAAAGGGCGTTCGGGGGCTAATGAAAAACTGTTTTTT
D gene: TRBD2; clone size: .; V gene: TRBV29-1; CDR3 length: 19; J gene: TRBJ2-1; CDR3 protein: CSVRDRGLFLAGGHNEQFF; CDR3 DNA: TGCAGCGTTCGAGACAGGGGTTTATTCCTAGCGGGAGGACACAATGAGCAGTTCTTC
D gene: .; clone size: .; V gene: TRBV7-2; CDR3 length: 14; J gene: TRBJ1-4; CDR3 protein: CASSLMGGREKLFF; CDR3 DNA: TGTGCCAGCAGCTTAATGGGGGGGCGAGAAAAACTGTTTTTT
D gene: TRBD1; clone size: .; V gene: TRBV18; CDR3 length: 16; J gene: TRBJ1-5; CDR3 protein: CASSPRTGGDNQPQHF; CDR3 DNA: TGTGCCAGCTCACCAAGGACAGGGGGCGACAATCAGCCCCAGCATTTT
D gene: .; clone size: .; V gene: TRBV28; CDR3 length: 18; J gene: TRBJ1-6; CDR3 protein: CASSLGRTKRPPNSPLHF; CDR3 DNA: TGTGCCAGCAGTTTGGGGCGGACAAAACGGCCGCCTAATTCACCCCTCCACTTT
D gene: .; clone size: few; V gene: TRBV19; CDR3 length: 14; J gene: TRBJ1-1; CDR3 protein: CASSVRGQNTEAFF; CDR3 DNA: TGTGCCAGTAGTGTCCGGGGACAAAACACTGAAGCTTTCTTT
D gene: .; clone size: .; V gene: TRBV18; CDR3 length: 17; J gene: TRBJ1-4; CDR3 protein: CASSPTYRDATNEKLFF; CDR3 DNA: TGTGCCAGCTCACCTACGTACAGGGATGCGACTAATGAAAAACTGTTTTTT
D gene: .; clone size: .; V gene: TRBV4-1; CDR3 length: 13; J gene: TRBJ1-2; CDR3 protein: CASSQVGGDGYTF; CDR3 DNA: TGCGCCAGCAGCCAAGTAGGAGGGGATGGCTACACCTTC
D gene: .; clone size: .; V gene: TRBV27; CDR3 length: 15; J gene: TRBJ2-1; CDR3 protein: CASSSFMRMGNEQFF; CDR3 DNA: TGTGCCAGCAGTTCTTTCATGAGGATGGGCAATGAGCAGTTCTTC
D gene: .; clone size: few; V gene: TRBV11-3; CDR3 length: 14; J gene: TRBJ2-7; CDR3 protein: CASSLGGDSHEQYF; CDR3 DNA: TGTGCCAGCAGCCTAGGGGGGGATTCCCACGAGCAGTACTTC
D gene: TRBD1; clone size: .; V gene: TRBV5-1; CDR3 length: 15; J gene: TRBJ2-3; CDR3 protein: CASSLGQGGTDTQYF; CDR3 DNA: TGCGCCAGCAGCTTAGGACAGGGAGGCACAGATACGCAGTATTTT
D gene: TRBD2; clone size: .; V gene: TRBV2; CDR3 length: 18; J gene: TRBJ2-2; CDR3 protein: CASSTQLAGVSYGGELFF; CDR3 DNA: TGTGCCAGCAGTACCCAACTAGCGGGAGTTTCGTATGGCGGGGAGCTGTTTTTT
D gene: TRBD1; clone size: once; V gene: TRBV27; CDR3 length: 13; J gene: TRBJ1-2; CDR3 protein: CASSFGTGGGYTF; CDR3 DNA: TGTGCCAGCAGTTTCGGGACAGGGGGCGGCTACACCTTC
D gene: TRBD1; clone size: .; V gene: TRBV18; CDR3 length: 16; J gene: TRBJ1-2; CDR3 protein: CASSPTDGTGAYGYTF; CDR3 DNA: TGTGCCAGCTCCCCAACCGACGGGACAGGGGCGTATGGCTACACCTTC
D gene: .; clone size: .; V gene: TRBV7-2; CDR3 length: 13; J gene: TRBJ2-1; CDR3 protein: CASSSDYYNEQFF; CDR3 DNA: TGTGCCAGCAGCTCGGACTACTACAATGAGCAGTTCTTC
D gene: TRBD1; clone size: .; V gene: TRBV7-2; CDR3 length: 15; J gene: TRBJ1-1; CDR3 protein: CASSLARTGGSEAFF; CDR3 DNA: TGTGCCAGCAGCTTAGCGCGGACAGGGGGCTCTGAAGCTTTCTTT
D gene: .; clone size: .; V gene: TRBV19; CDR3 length: 14; J gene: TRBJ2-1; CDR3 protein: CASTLGGAYNEQFF; CDR3 DNA: TGTGCCAGTACCCTGGGGGGGGCATACAATGAGCAGTTCTTC
D gene: TRBD1; clone size: .; V gene: TRBV11-1; CDR3 length: 19; J gene: TRBJ2-5; CDR3 protein: CASSKRGVPGDRGKETQYF; CDR3 DNA: TGTGCCAGCAGCAAACGAGGTGTCCCCGGAGACAGGGGAAAGGAGACCCAGTACTTC
D gene: TRBD1; clone size: .; V gene: TRBV6-5; CDR3 length: 14; J gene: TRBJ2-7; CDR3 protein: CASSSWGTGYEQYF; CDR3 DNA: TGTGCCAGCAGTTCCTGGGGGACAGGCTACGAGCAGTACTTC
D gene: TRBD1; clone size: .; V gene: TRBV7-9; CDR3 length: 14; J gene: TRBJ2-7; CDR3 protein: CASSLADRGREQYF; CDR3 DNA: TGTGCCAGCAGCTTAGCGGACAGGGGACGCGAGCAGTACTTC
D gene: TRBD1; clone size: .; V gene: TRBV19; CDR3 length: 16; J gene: TRBJ1-5; CDR3 protein: CASSMDRLYSNQPQHF; CDR3 DNA: TGTGCCAGTAGTATGGACAGGCTGTATAGCAATCAGCCCCAGCATTTT
D gene: TRBD1; clone size: once; V gene: TRBV6-1; CDR3 length: 15; J gene: TRBJ1-5; CDR3 protein: CASSDGTVSNQPQHF; CDR3 DNA: TGTGCCAGCAGTGATGGGACAGTTAGCAATCAGCCCCAGCATTTT
D gene: .; clone size: .; V gene: TRBV4-1; CDR3 length: 17; J gene: TRBJ1-6; CDR3 protein: CASSQEKSRVINSPLHF; CDR3 DNA: TGCGCCAGCAGCCAAGAAAAAAGTCGGGTCATCAATTCACCCCTCCACTTT
D gene: TRBD2; clone size: .; V gene: TRBV7-9; CDR3 length: 17; J gene: TRBJ2-3; CDR3 protein: CASSPPGTSLIRGTQYF; CDR3 DNA: TGTGCCAGCAGCCCACCCGGGACTAGTCTAATTAGGGGTACGCAGTACTTT
D gene: .; clone size: .; V gene: TRBV29-1; CDR3 length: 12; J gene: TRBJ2-7; CDR3 protein: CSVIEGGYEQYF; CDR3 DNA: TGCAGCGTTATCGAGGGAGGCTACGAGCAGTACTTC
D gene: TRBD1; clone size: .; V gene: TRBV6-5; CDR3 length: 16; J gene: TRBJ1-1; CDR3 protein: CASSYRTGRGTGEAFF; CDR3 DNA: TGTGCCAGCAGTTACCGGACAGGGCGGGGGACGGGTGAAGCTTTCTTT
D gene: TRBD2; clone size: few; V gene: TRBV9; CDR3 length: 14; J gene: TRBJ2-4; CDR3 protein: CASSPGLLDNIQYF; CDR3 DNA: TGTGCCAGCAGCCCGGGACTACTAGACAACATTCAGTACTTC
D gene: .; clone size: .; V gene: TRBV11-2; CDR3 length: 13; J gene: TRBJ2-7; CDR3 protein: CASTFTGEDEQYF; CDR3 DNA: TGTGCCAGCACCTTCACAGGGGAGGACGAGCAGTACTTC
D gene: .; clone size: few; V gene: TRBV28; CDR3 length: 14; J gene: TRBJ1-2; CDR3 protein: CASSPFDRYYGYTF; CDR3 DNA: TGTGCCAGCAGTCCCTTCGACAGATACTATGGCTACACCTTC
D gene: .; clone size: .; V gene: TRBV27; CDR3 length: 15; J gene: TRBJ1-5; CDR3 protein: CASSPGAGANQPQHF; CDR3 DNA: TGTGCCAGCAGCCCTGGGGCAGGGGCCAATCAGCCCCAGCATTTT